This T cell receptor beta chain was captured in a study of T cell changes during pregnancy in multiple sclerosis. Here immunoSEQ multiplex PCR was the method, and the copy in TCRdb shows in-frame clones only, minus some. This table holds some 100,000 clones, around 90% found once. The CDR3 consists of 15 residues. Per germline, CDR1 MRHNA and CDR2 SNTAGT. V shed 3 bases and J 15 bases; nucleotides not matched to a gene: 12. The chain couples TRBV6-4 to TRBJ2-1; 12 bases line up with TRBD2. The source was peripheral blood, collected in the second trimester of pregnancy. This receptor was obtained from a female donor with multiple sclerosis, enrolled in a pregnancy study. The CDR3 here is CASSDGTSGPPKVFF. The CDR3 DNA follows: TGTGCCAGCAGTGATGGGACTAGCGGGCCCCCGAAGGTGTTCTTC.